In its sample, the clone carrying this T cell receptor (beta chain) was seen a few times. The antigen remains unidentified. One entry per CDR3 protein results from TCRdb running MiXCR on the 5' RACE reads. The sample includes 160,000 or so distinct CDR3 sequences, almost 7% seen only once; the top ten take more than 2%. This sample is part of a study of T cells after yellow fever vaccination. Looking at the study overall: SMART-Seq v4 Ultra Low Input prepared libraries from low-cell fractions. Overall study findings and caveats: Boosting was followed by the reappearance of most primary-vaccination clones (around 96% CD4, roughly 90% CD8). Though weaker, the secondary response peaked faster, on day 5 versus 15.

The sequencing used CD4+ T cells sorted from PBMCs, collected more than 4 days after the first yellow fever vaccination. The sequence came from a man between 18 and 35 years old who received the YFV17D yellow fever vaccine.

CDR3 nucleotides: TGTGCCAGCACTACTAGCGGGGGGCTGAAGACAGATACGCAGTATTTT. The encoded protein is CASTTSGGLKTDTQYF. This chain connects TRBV27 to TRBJ2-3; 12 bases fit TRBD2. V gave up 7 bases and J gave up 3 bases; unmatched junction bases: 8. The CDR3 totals 16 residues. The germline CDR1 and CDR2 sequences are MNHEY and SMNVEV (reference sequence).